One T cell receptor (beta chain) is described in this entry. The sorted-subset replicate PCRs were given 150 to 250 ng DNA, which is 25,000 to 35,000 T cell genomes. Authors' processing steps: Filtering was not the same, since immunoSEQ gave junction-only sequences without quality scores. Data came from immunoSEQ multiplex PCR; TCRdb stores just in-frame clones and leaves some out. That table gives V, J and clone size, and the DNA gave D and trimming. This sample carries about 2.4 million clones, more than 85% of them seen once, and the ten largest clones take roughly 0.36%. The CDR3 is 13 amino acids. Trimming removed 6 bases at V and 4 bases at J, with 12 bases between. The germline V gene has CDR1 MNHEY and CDR2 SMNVEV (reference sequence). The data originate from a study of shared clonotypes between healthy human individuals.

Material: naive CD4+ T cells from PBMCs. As for subset: CD45RA+ positively selected. V usage is TRBV27 and J usage is TRBJ1-1; D not certain. The receptor comes from a man aged 18 to 30 in good health. Some clones in this sample may be carry-over from other donors' samples. CDR3 DNA sequence: TGTGCCAGCAGAGAGCTTAGCAGCACTGAAGCTTTCTTT. Amino acid sequence: CASRELSSTEAFF.